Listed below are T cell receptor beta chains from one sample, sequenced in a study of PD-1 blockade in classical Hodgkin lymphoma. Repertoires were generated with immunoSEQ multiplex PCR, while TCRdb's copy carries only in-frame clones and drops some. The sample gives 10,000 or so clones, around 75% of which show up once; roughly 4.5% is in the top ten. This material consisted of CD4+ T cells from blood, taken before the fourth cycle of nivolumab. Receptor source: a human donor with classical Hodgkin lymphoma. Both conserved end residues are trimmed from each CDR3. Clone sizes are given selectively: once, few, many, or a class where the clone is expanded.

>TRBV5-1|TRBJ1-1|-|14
ASSLVWGATNTEAF
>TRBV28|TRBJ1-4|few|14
ASSQPIGWVNEKLF
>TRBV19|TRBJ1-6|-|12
ATQGLGDNSPLH
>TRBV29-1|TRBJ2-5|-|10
SVARGQETQY
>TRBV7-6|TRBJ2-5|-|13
ASSATSGGEGTQY
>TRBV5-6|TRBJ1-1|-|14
ASSLVTGLLNTEAF
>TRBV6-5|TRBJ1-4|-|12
ASSYSRGVEKLF
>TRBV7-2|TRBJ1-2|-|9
ASSLDYDYT
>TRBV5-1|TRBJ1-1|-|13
ASGHPLRDPTEAF
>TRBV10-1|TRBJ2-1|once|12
ASSPGQGGNEQF
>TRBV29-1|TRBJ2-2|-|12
SVVVRGLTGELF
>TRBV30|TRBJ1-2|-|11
AWSVQGGYGYT
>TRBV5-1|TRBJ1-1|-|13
ASSLQAPRNTEAF
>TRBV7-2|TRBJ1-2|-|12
ASSEGRLNYGYT
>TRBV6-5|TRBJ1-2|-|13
ASSSPGRTDYGYT
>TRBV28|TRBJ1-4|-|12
ASTPSTTNEKLF
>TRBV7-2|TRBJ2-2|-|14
ASSSPGLPNTGELF
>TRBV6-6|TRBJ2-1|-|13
ASSTSGTGLREQF
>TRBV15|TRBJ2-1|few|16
ATSRDRFMRGGRNEQF
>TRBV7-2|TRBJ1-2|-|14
ASSLVRQGADYGYT
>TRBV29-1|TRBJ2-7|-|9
SVAPGSEQY
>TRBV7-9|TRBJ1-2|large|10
ASSLTGVGYT
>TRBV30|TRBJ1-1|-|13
AWSPLGTMNTEAF
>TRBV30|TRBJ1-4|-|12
AWSTGVTNEKLF
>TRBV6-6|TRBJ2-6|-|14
ASSYDRVQGANVLT
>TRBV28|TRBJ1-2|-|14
ASRLLTGAPMRGYT
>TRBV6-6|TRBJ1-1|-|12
ASSYYQRSTEAF
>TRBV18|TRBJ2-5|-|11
ASSADQMETQY
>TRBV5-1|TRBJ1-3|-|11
ASSSGGGNTIY
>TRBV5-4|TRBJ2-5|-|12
ASSKDRGQETQY
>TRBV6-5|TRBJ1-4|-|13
ASSYSGTGVEKLF
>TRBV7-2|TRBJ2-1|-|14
ASSLVLLAGGEEQF
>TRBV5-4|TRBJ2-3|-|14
ASSFRAGGSTDTQY
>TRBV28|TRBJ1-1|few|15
ASTSWGYRGLNTEAF
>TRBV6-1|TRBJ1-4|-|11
ASSGHETEKLF
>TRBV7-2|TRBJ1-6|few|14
ASSNAGGAYNSPLH
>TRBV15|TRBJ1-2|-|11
ATSKGQSYGYT
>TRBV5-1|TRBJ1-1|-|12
ASSIGGPNTEAF
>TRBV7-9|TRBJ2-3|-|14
ASSLGLAASTDTQY
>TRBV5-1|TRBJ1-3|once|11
ASAEPSGNTIY
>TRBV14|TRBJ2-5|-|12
ASSQVTGSETQY
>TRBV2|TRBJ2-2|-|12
ASGGLAITGELF
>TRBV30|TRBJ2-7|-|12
AWSRGLGGHEQY
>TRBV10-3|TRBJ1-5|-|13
AISEYGQSNQPQH
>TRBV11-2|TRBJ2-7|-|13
ASSLAGTGGYEQY
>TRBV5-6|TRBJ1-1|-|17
ASSYRRGRRSGANTEAF
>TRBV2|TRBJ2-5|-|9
ASSDQETQY